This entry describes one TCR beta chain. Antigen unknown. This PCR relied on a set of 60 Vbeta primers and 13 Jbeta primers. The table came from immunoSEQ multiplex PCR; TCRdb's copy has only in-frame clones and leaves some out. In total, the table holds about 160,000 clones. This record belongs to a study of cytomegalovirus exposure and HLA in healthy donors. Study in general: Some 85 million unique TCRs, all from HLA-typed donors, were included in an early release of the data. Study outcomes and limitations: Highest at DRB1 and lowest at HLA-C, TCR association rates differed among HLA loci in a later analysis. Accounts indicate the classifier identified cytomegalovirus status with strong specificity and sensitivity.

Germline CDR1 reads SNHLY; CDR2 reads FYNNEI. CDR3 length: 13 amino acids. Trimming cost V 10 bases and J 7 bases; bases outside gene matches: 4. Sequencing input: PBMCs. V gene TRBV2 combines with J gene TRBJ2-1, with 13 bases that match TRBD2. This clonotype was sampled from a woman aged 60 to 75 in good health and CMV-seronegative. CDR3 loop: CATGTSGVNEQFF. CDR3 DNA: TGTGCCACCGGGACTAGCGGGGTTAATGAGCAGTTCTTC.